The 4 T cell receptor beta chains reported below all come from one sample, sequenced in a study of blood T cell repertoires in COVID-19. The table came from immunoSEQ multiplex PCR; TCRdb's copy has only in-frame clones and leaves some out. The sample yields about 110,000 clones, approximately 80% seen once. The sample taken for sequencing was peripheral blood. The receptors here all came from a woman aged 70 to 79 with acute or convalescent COVID-19.

The CDR3 reads CARRGFWTSGAYEQYV. The CDR3 coding sequence is TGTGCCAGAAGGGGATTCTGGACTAGCGGGGCCTACGAGCAGTACGTC. The chain links TRBV9 to TRBJ2-7, with 12 bases that match TRBD2. The junction had 11 bases not matched to a gene; V was cut back by 8 bases and J by 2 bases. This CDR3 has 16 residues. Germline assignment: CDR1 SGDLS and CDR2 YYNGEE.

In DNA form, the CDR3 reads TGTGCCAGCAGCCCAGACAGGTTAACCTACGAGCAGTACGTC. The encoded protein is CASSPDRLTYEQYV. This sequence joins TRBV6-6 and TRBJ2-7; tentatively, D is TRBD1 (6 bases). Germline assignment: CDR1 MNHNY and CDR2 SVGAGI (reference sequence). Trimming cost V 6 bases and J 2 bases, with 14 bases left between them. The CDR3 is 14 amino acids.

The chain carries TRBV10-3 and TRBJ2-1, with 10 bases identical to TRBD1. The CDR3 contains 15 residues. The germline V gene encodes CDR1 ENHRY and CDR2 SYGVKD. V gave up 10 bases and J gave up 4 bases; unmatched junction bases: 10. CDR3 sequence: CANSPGQGNYNEQFF. The CDR3 DNA reads as TGTGCCAACTCACCGGGACAGGGGAATTACAATGAGCAGTTCTTC.

The genes are TRBV12-2 and TRBJ1-2; the table's D gene call, TRBD1, was not cross checked with the DNA. TRBV12-2 is shown as a pseudogene. CDR3 size: 14 residues. The CDR3 reads CASRLACRGHGYTF. CDR3 bases: TGTGCAAGTCGCTTAGCGTGCAGGGGCCATGGCTACACCTTC.